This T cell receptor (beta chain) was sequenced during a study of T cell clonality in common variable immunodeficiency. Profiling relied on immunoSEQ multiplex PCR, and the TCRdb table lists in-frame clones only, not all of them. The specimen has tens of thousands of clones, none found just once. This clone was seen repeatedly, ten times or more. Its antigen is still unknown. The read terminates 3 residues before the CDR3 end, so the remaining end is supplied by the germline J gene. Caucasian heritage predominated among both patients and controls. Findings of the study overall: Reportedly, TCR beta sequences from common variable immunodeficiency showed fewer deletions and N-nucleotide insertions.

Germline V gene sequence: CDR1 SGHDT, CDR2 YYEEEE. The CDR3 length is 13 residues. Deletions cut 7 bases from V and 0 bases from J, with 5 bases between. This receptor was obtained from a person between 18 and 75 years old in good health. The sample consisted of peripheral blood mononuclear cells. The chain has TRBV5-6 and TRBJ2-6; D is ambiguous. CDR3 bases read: TGTGCCAGCGTATTCTCTGGGGCCAACGTC. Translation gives CASVFSGANV. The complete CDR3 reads CASVFSGANVLTF.